Described below is a single TCR beta chain sequence and its context. In this sample, this clone turned up a few times. The target of this receptor is not known. Base qualities are missing; no much larger clone stands one base away. The sample originates from a study of blood T cell repertoires in COVID-19 (dated by TCRdb to 2018 to 2021). Broadly, across the study: Samples covering the acute and convalescent phases of COVID-19 were provided by collaborators in the United States, Italy and Spain. Subjects who had been exposed to COVID-19, were actively infected with it, or had recovered from it provided the deeply sampled blood TCRbeta repertoires that made up the dataset. Samples were obtained from the ongoing ImmuneRACE study (first 160 participants) and from about 1,300 subjects provided by 6 global collaborators. The sample metadata nearly always contained a de-identified subject ID, COVID-19 status, age in years and sex. Where HLA class I and class II types were available, the types were taken from metadata supplied by the sample provider, not from assay-based typing. The prospective study material was composed of cDNA or gDNA derived from T cells, B-cell-depleted T cells, or PBMCs. The repertoires were made available in a free public database intended to serve as a resource for research on the immune response to SARS-CoV-2.

The immunoSEQ Assay, a bias-controlled multiplex PCR, was used to amplify TCRbeta CDR3 regions from genomic DNA. Concerning the study's data processing: The number of nucleated cells in each sample was estimated by amplification of reference gene primers within the assay. To quantify the absolute abundance of each unique TCRbeta CDR3 rearrangement, sequence reads were collapsed and filtered. For each sample, productive Simpson clonality was calculated as the square root of Simpson's diversity index over productive rearrangements. Held by TCRdb, this immuneACCESS table contains in-frame sequences only and omits some clones. Under half of the omission traces to an unresolved V gene where checked; the cause of the rest is unknown. The V and J calls and clone size are taken from that table; D and trimming were inferred from the DNA. The table for this sample lists some 130,000 clones; about 89% of them were counted only once. The ten largest account for 15% to 20% of the sample.

Overall results and qualifications from the work: The quantity of clinical and demographic metadata differed by source and by participant and was supplied without curation.

Spanning cysteine to phenylalanine, the CDR3 consists of 11 amino acids. The sequence is cut down to CDR3 DNA, 33 bases in frame from base 1. Reading the germline V gene gives CDR1 MNHEY and CDR2 SVGAGI. V is pared back by 6 bases and J by 9 bases, with 12 bases lying between the germline termini. Collaborating institutions collected whole blood in K2EDTA tubes following their own protocols. For TCRbeta analysis, collaborators shipped samples as frozen whole blood, isolated PBMCs, or DNA extracted from either of those sample types. Recombination connected TRBV6-5 to TRBJ2-7; TRBD2 might be the D gene, on 5 matching bases. The TCR originated in a man aged 50 or older with active or convalescent COVID-19. The sample was peripheral blood. Read as DNA, the sequence is TGTGCCAGCAGGTTCAGCGGTAGGCAGTACTTC. Its amino acids are CASRFSGRQYF.